This T cell receptor (delta chain) was found in a study of gamma-delta chains in newborns, infants, children. Turning to the study itself: Polyclonal expansion of innate γδ T cells after birth follows microbial exposure.

This clone was found a few times. This may be a read error: a much more frequent sequence differs by one nucleotide. Other DNA variants within this sample encode the same CDR3. V lost 2 bases to trimming and J lost 2 bases; unmatched junction nucleotides: 5. Germline loops: CDR1 GEAIGNYY, CDR2 EKD. The CDR3 has 17 amino acids. TCRdb reanalysed the reads with CATT. The data contain roughly 6,100 delta-chain clones, 2% to 3% of them seen just once; the ten biggest clones take up roughly a sixth. The specimen was blood. This chain uses TRDV2 with TRDJ3; 7 bases fit TRDD3. The origin of this receptor is a child who was a newborn, infant or young child, either healthy, febrile or measles-vaccinated (not recorded which). The CDR3 nucleotides read TGTGCCTGTGACAGCACTGGGGATACCTGGGACACCCGACAGATGTTTTTC. Protein: CACDSTGDTWDTRQMFF.